The 22 T cell receptor beta chains below were found in one sample sequenced in a study of tumor-infiltrating lymphocytes in primary liver carcinoma. Co-extraction of both nucleic acids (RNA and DNA) used about 17-33 mg of unsorted bulk tissue. The researchers produced TCR beta cDNA from roughly 500 ng total RNA with a constant-region primer. Sequencing libraries for TCR beta derived from three nested multiplex PCR rounds that used slightly modified ARM-PCR. For around 11 cycles apiece, the opening two PCR rounds ran with TRBV1-TRBV30 forward primers and a C-beta reverse primer. Using its own MiXCR run on the multiplex PCR reads, TCRdb lists one record per CDR3 protein. The table includes 95,000 to 150,000 distinct CDR3 sequences, about 68% detected once. The source material was liver tumor tissue from sampling region 1. As to subset: tumor region T1, superior pole. The receptors stem from a woman aged 55-69 years with primary liver carcinoma and hepatitis B virus infection.

In its sample, this clonotype was seen a few times. One end of the junction fails to match germline, which may point to a read error. This chain links TRBV12-3 or TRBV12-4 with TRBJ1-1, with 10 bases lining up with TRBD1. CDR3 length: 18 amino acids. Here the CDR3 reads CASRSGTGARMGGTEALF. Here the CDR3 DNA reads TGTGCCAGCAGATCAGGGACAGGGGCGAGGATGGGCGGCACTGAAGCTCTCTTT.

This clonotype was picked up a small number of times. A much larger clone differs by one base, so this may be a read error. This chain uses TRBV10-1 with TRBJ2-5, with a tentative D call TRBD1 (5 bases). The germline V gene has CDR1 WNHNN and CDR2 SYGVQD (reference sequence). The V end lost 4 bases, the J end lost 5 bases, and 14 bases lay between the germline ends. The CDR3 totals 14 residues. This CDR3 reads CASSGSIGAETQYF. The CDR3 bases are TGCGCCAGCAGTGGGTCGATTGGGGCGGAGACCCAGTACTTC.

As to this clonotype: Just one base apart from a much larger clone, this may be a read error. The V call is TRBV12-3 or TRBV12-4, the J call TRBJ2-7; D is perhaps TRBD2 (5 bases). This CDR3 spans 12 amino acids. CDR3 in amino acids: CASSFPETGMAF. The DNA of the CDR3 is TGTGCCAGCAGTTTCCCGGAGACCGGGATGGCGTTC.

As for this clonotype: Since the CDR3 does not end with the conserved phenylalanine or tryptophan, this likely comes from a read error. V usage is TRBV24-1 and J usage is TRBJ2-5, with D perhaps TRBD1 (6 bases). The CDR3 is made up of 16 amino acids. Germline-derived CDR1 and CDR2 are KGHDR and SFDVKD. The V end lost 2 bases, the J end lost 2 bases, and 14 bases lay between the germline ends. This CDR3 is CATSDSGTNYQETQYL. The CDR3 DNA is TGTGCCACCAGTGATTCCGGGACAAATTATCAAGAGACCCAGTACCTC.

The rearrangement uses TRBV15 and TRBJ1-1; no firm D call. The CDR3 is 15 residues long. CDR1 is LNHNV, CDR2 YYDKDF, per germline (reference sequence). V dropped 0 bases and J dropped 1 base, with 9 bases sitting between them. Written as DNA, the CDR3 is TGTGCCACCAGCAGAGACCGGCAGCCGAACACTGAAGCTTTCTTT. It codes for CATSRDRQPNTEAFF.

CDR3 nucleotides: TGCGCCAGCAGCTCGCTACTAGTGGGACAAGAGACCCAGTACTTC. This codes for CASSSLLVGQETQYF. The V gene is TRBV5-1, the J gene TRBJ2-5; tentative D call: TRBD2 (5 bases). Germline V gene sequence: CDR1 SGHRS, CDR2 YFSETQ. Trimming removed 3 bases from V and 2 bases from J, with 14 bases in between. The CDR3 runs 15 residues.

The chain couples TRBV6-5 to TRBJ1-5, with 10 bases fitting TRBD1. The J call is doubtful: the DNA matches TRBJ2-3 better. Germline-derived CDR1 and CDR2 are MNHEY and SVGAGI. The CDR3 sequence is 15 residues long. Here the CDR3 DNA reads TGTGCCAGCAGCCGACAGGGGGCAGGCAGTCAGCCCCAGTATTTT. Translating it yields CASSRQGAGSQPQYF.

Comment on this clonotype: One junction end does not reproduce the germline sequence, and a read error may be involved. The chain has TRBV11-2 and TRBJ2-1; TRBD1 or TRBD2 may be the D gene (6 bases each). The CDR3 runs 18 residues. Germline loops: CDR1 SGHAT, CDR2 FQNNGV. DNA of the CDR3: TGTGCCGGCAGCTTAGGGGGGCCAGAACGGAGCTCCTACAATGAGCGGTTCTTC. This translates into CAGSLGGPERSSYNERFF.

Turning to this clonotype: A read error may explain this, as a much larger clone is one base away. This rearrangement joins TRBV6-1 to TRBJ1-5, with D perhaps matching TRBD1 (6 bases). The closer fit of TRBJ2-3 to the DNA end suggests the J call may be wrong. The germline V gene encodes CDR1 MNHNS and CDR2 SASEGT. CDR3 length: 19 residues. The CDR3 region has the DNA TGTGCCAGCAGGGGCCCGTTTCCGGGACAAATTTATAGCAATCAGCCCCAGTATTTT. Protein sequence: CASRGPFPGQIYSNQPQYF.

In regard to this clonotype: It may be a read error: a sequence one base away is much more abundant. The chain has TRBV4-2 and TRBJ1-5; D is possibly TRBD1 (6 bases). Germline loops: CDR1 LGHNA, CDR2 YNFKEQ. This CDR3 comprises 13 residues. CDR3 residues: CASSQEWGQPKHF. The CDR3 coding sequence is TGTGCCAGCAGCCAAGAGTGGGGGCAGCCCAAGCATTTT.

The V gene is TRBV28, the J gene TRBJ2-4; tentatively, D is TRBD1 or TRBD2 (7 bases each). Germline CDR1 is MDHEN and CDR2 is SYDVKM. The CDR3 loop spans 14 amino acids. Trimming removed 3 bases at V and 8 bases at J, with 14 bases between. Written as DNA, the CDR3 is TGTGCCAGCAGTTTCATGGGGGGGACAGACATTCAGTACTTC. This sequence encodes CASSFMGGTDIQYF.

Comment on this clonotype: The junction differs from germline at one of its ends, possibly a read error. This chain links TRBV28 with TRBJ2-1; D gene uncertain. The germline V gene encodes CDR1 MDHEN and CDR2 SYDVKM. The CDR3 spans 16 residues. CDR3 nucleotides: TGTGCCAGCAGCTCCCTTGGGAACAGACCCCTGAATGAGCAGCTCTTC. It yields the protein CASSSLGNRPLNEQLF.

To note about this clonotype: Compared with germline, one end of the junction differs, possibly owing to a read error. The chain uses TRBV5-1 and TRBJ2-1, with TRBD2 identical over 13 bases. Germline CDR1 is SGHRS and CDR2 is YFSETQ. CDR3 length equals 15 residues. The CDR3 nucleotides are TGCGCCAGTAGCCCCGGGACTAGCGGGACCGGTGAGCAGCTCTTC. Encoded protein: CASSPGTSGTGEQLF.

The count of this clonotype is one. V gene TRBV11-3 combines with J gene TRBJ2-1; 10 bases are shared with TRBD2. The germline gives CDR1 SGHNT, CDR2 YENEEA. V dropped 9 bases and J dropped 9; count of bases not matched to a gene: 14. The CDR3 sequence is 15 residues long. DNA for the CDR3: TGTGCCAGGATCTTAGGAACTAGCGGGAAGCCTGAGCAGTTCTTC. It encodes CARILGTSGKPEQFF.

Details on this clonotype: At one end the junction does not follow the germline gene, possibly because of a read error. This rearrangement joins TRBV5-6 to TRBJ1-2; D unclear. The CDR3 is made up of 13 amino acids. Germline CDR1 SGHDT, CDR2 YYEEEE. The DNA for the CDR3 is TGTGCCAGCACCTTGGTTCAAAAGGAAGGCTACACCTTC. Encoded protein: CASTLVQKEGYTF.

About this clonotype: A much larger clone sits a single nucleotide away, making a read error possible. The rearrangement uses TRBV4-2 and TRBJ2-3; a possible D gene is TRBD2 (6 bases). V lost 0 bases, J lost 4 bases, and 17 bases lay in between. CDR1 and CDR2 from the germline V gene are LGHNA and YNFKEQ. The CDR3 has 17 residues. CDR3 DNA sequence: TGTGCCAGCAGCCAAGAAGGAACGGGAGTCGGCGCAGATACGCAGTATTTT. It specifies CASSQEGTGVGADTQYF.

Concerning this clonotype itself: One end of the junction does not line up with germline, which may come from a read error. The rearrangement joins TRBV11-2 to TRBJ2-5; TRBD2 aligns across 7 bases. The CDR3 totals 16 residues. Per germline, CDR1 SGHAT and CDR2 FQNNGV. CDR3 in DNA: TGTACCAGTAGCCCCTGTGGCGGGAGAACACAAGAGACCCAGTACTTC. This encodes CTSSPCGGRTQETQYF. Variable domain in full (rest from reference TRBV11-2 and TRBJ2-5): EAGVAQSPRYKIIEKRQSVAFWCNPISGHATLYWYQQILGQGPKLLIQFQNNGVVDDSQLPKDRFSAERLKGVDSTLKIQPAKLEDSAVYLCTSSPCGGRTQETQYFGPGTRLLVL.

The table lists this clonotype with a count of one. The rearrangement links TRBV29-1 to TRBJ1-3; D unclear. Looked up from germline, CDR1 is SQVTM and CDR2 is ANQGSEA. The CDR3 is made up of 14 amino acids. CDR3 amino acids: CSVLNLSSGNTIYF. In DNA, the CDR3 is TGCAGTGTTCTCAACTTGAGCTCTGGAAACACCATATATTTT.

Concerning this clonotype itself: Given the absence of the conserved phenylalanine or tryptophan at the CDR3 end, a read error is likely. V gene TRBV11-2 combines with J gene TRBJ2-1; 11 positions agree with TRBD2. CDR1 is SGHAT, CDR2 FQNNGV, per germline. This CDR3 region has 16 residues. V dropped 6 bases and J dropped 10; count of bases not matched to a gene: 14. The CDR3 protein is CASSPPGLAVKKEQFL. The CDR3 region has the DNA TGTGCCAGCAGTCCGCCGGGACTAGCGGTCAAGAAAGAGCAGTTCCTC.

The sample holds one count of this clonotype. One end of the junction is discordant with germline, which a read error may explain. The chain is built from TRBV20-1 and TRBJ2-7, with TRBD1 matching 8 bases. Germline-derived CDR1 and CDR2 are DFQATT and SNEGSKA (reference sequence). The CDR3 consists of 15 residues. CDR3 protein: CSASDQGQGTHEEYF. In nucleotides, the CDR3 is TGCAGTGCTAGTGATCAAGGACAGGGAACCCACGAGGAGTACTTC.

This sequence joins TRBV7-8 and TRBJ1-1; D not certain. The germline gives CDR1 SGHVS, CDR2 FQNEAQ. The CDR3 covers 16 residues. Trimming cost V 5 bases and J 0 bases, with 16 bases left between them. CDR3 coding DNA: TGTGCCAGCAGCACCAGTTTAGGGAGGGTGAACACTGAAGCTTTCTTT. It is translated as CASSTSLGRVNTEAFF.

This clonotype showed up just once. The junction departs from germline at one end; a sequencing error may be responsible. V usage is TRBV29-1 and J usage is TRBJ1-1, with D perhaps matching TRBD1 (5 bases). Germline CDR1 and CDR2: SQVTM and ANQGSEA. This CDR3 region has 13 residues. CDR3 sequence reads: CSVKRGDDTEAFF. For the CDR3, the DNA is TGCAGCGTCAAACGGGGGGACGACACTGAAGCTTTCTTC.